This paragraph covers one T cell receptor beta chain sequence. This sample was taken from a study of shared clonotypes between healthy human individuals. Germline V gene data show CDR1 as ENHRY and CDR2 as SYGVKD. Trimming took 4 bases from V and 4 from J; bases not matched to a gene: 9. CDR3 length: 16 amino acids. The data were produced by immunoSEQ multiplex PCR, yet TCRdb's version contains in-frame clones alone and is incomplete. The sample holds around 2.3 million clones, approximately 95% seen once. J is TRBJ2-7 and V is TRBV10-3; 11 nucleotides agree with TRBD1. The source is a man between 18 and 29 years old in good health. The sample comprised naive CD4+ T cells sorted from blood. Subset described: CD45RA+ positively selected. The CDR3 DNA is TGTGCCATCAGTGCTAGGGACAGGGGGAATGTTTACGAGCAGTACTTC. Encoded protein: CAISARDRGNVYEQYF.